This T cell receptor (beta chain) was documented in a study of human T cells and chemical hapten exposure. Study details: Read at 6 days, the patch tests placed 0.01% DPC on the upper back. Findings of the study overall: Expanded TCRs grouped into significantly more large CDR3 similarity clusters than controls produced.

Trimming took off 5 bases at V and 5 bases at J, with 16 bases between the two ends. CDR1 DFQATT and CDR2 SNEGSKA come from the germline V gene (reference sequence). The CDR3 runs to 13 residues. During construction of the library, unique molecular identifiers were attached to individual cDNA molecules for quantitative, reproducible TCR counting. One entry per CDR3 protein, called by TCRdb with MiXCR from the RACE reads. This table has some 400,000 distinct CDR3 sequences, more than 4.5% appearing once. This clonotype has a count of ten or more. Its antigen is unidentified. The time point was: pre-sensitization, week 0. The treatment is: therapeutic diphenylcyclopropenone sensitization with weekly scalp DPC.

The clonotype was recovered from a woman aged 45-65 years with alopecia areata. Some clones in this sample may be carry-over from other donors' samples. V gene TRBV20-1 combines with J gene TRBJ2-7; D is possibly TRBD2 (5 bases). Sequenced here: whole blood, sampled in connection with sensitization to the hapten diphenylcyclopropenone (DPC). CDR3 nucleotides: TGCAGTGCTCCTTACAAAGAGCGGCACGAGCAGTACTTC. Encoded protein: CSAPYKERHEQYF.